The following is a TCR beta chain sequence with its context. Its antigen specificity is not known. Qualities for individual bases were not recorded, and no much larger clone is one base off. The CDR3 numbers 14 residues from cysteine through phenylalanine. Only the CDR3 portion is preserved as DNA: 42 bases, with reading frame beginning at the first base. From a lookup of the germline V gene, CDR1 and CDR2 are KGHSH and LQKENI. Trimmed from V: 3 bases; trimmed from J: 2 bases; junction bases lacking a gene match: 3. This sample stems from a study of long-term antiretroviral therapy in people with HIV (dated by TCRdb to between 2021 and 2023). Turning to the overall study: The earliest samples were collected about a decade before the 2015 WHO recommendation for immediate ART, when ART was typically delayed until CD4 counts fell. A retrospective serial study tested whether ART initiation and durable HIV suppression were associated with changes in peripheral blood TRB repertoire composition and diversity. The cohort contributed 150 to 200 cryopreserved PBMC samples from about 31 adults with confirmed HIV infection, collected serially over a mean of around 6 years (range 1-12). Of the approximately 30 participants with HIV, approximately ten were female. No cross-contamination during QIAcube processing was seen in test extractions of a monoclonal T-cell line run alongside a few dozen polyclonal samples.

The immunoSEQ hsTCRB v3.0 assay was used at survey level resolution to sequence the TRB variable region. The target sequencing depth for TRB was about 40,000-55,000 T-cell genomes per sample. TRB libraries were pooled and sequenced on an Illumina MiSeq using a v3 150-cycle kit. Per the source publication's procedure: Repertoire analysis was run in R within a reproducible Nextflow workflow that covered QC, data transformation and analysis. LymphoSeq2, an R package for exploring AIRR-Seq data, was used to implement custom analyses. A handful of samples that yielded fewer than 5000 total TRB sequences were excluded, so that approximately 200 HIV repertoires were analyzed. Among the roughly 190 retained HIV repertoires, about 60 were collected before ART initiation and roughly 130 were collected after ART initiation. Repertoires were downsampled to 5000 TRB nucleotide sequences, and summary statistics were averaged over 100 downsampling iterations. TRB sequences were retained for analysis only if CDR3 regions of at least seven amino acids were present. Diversity was assessed using a clonality score derived from Shannon entropy and using the Gini coefficient. In the repertoire networks, any two of the top 5000 CDR3 amino acid sequences were linked whenever the two sequences differed by an edit distance of one. For TRB CDR3 amino acid sequences, GLIPH2 was used to predict antigen specificity groups and MHC restriction. To flag known CMV, EBV, HIV or tissue antigen associations, CDR3 amino acid sequences were matched against VDJdb and McPAS-TCR. Pre-ART, post-ART and control groups were compared with Wilcoxon signed-rank tests and Holm-Bonferroni correction. TCRdb took this table from immuneACCESS and kept in-frame rearrangements with V and J called. Such tables lack part of the clones; where checked against another copy, unresolved V genes explain under half of the gap, and the rest is unexplained. V, J and clone size are taken as reported in that table, and D and trimming were inferred from the DNA itself. The sample records 25,000 to 30,000 clones, approximately 78% of which are singletons. Approximately 14% of the sample comes from the top ten.

The investigation overall reported the following: Expanded TRB clones identified before ART initiation dominated the repertoire across all time points, though the dominance fluctuated and decreased in many PLHIV after ART. Because pre-ART samples had limited cell numbers, unsorted PBMC were profiled rather than sorted CD4+ and CD8+ T cells. Compared with controls, HIV repertoires had narrower CDR3 length ranges, and the network structure pointed to an antigen-experienced repertoire that shifted only slightly toward naive after ART. Since PBMC availability was limited, sequencing covered only the TCR beta chain, with no alpha chain pairing. The samples span the years 2004 to 2017, and the ART regimens used may be less effective than current regimens. Starting ART was linked to a significant rise in TRB diversity, yet even after long-term ART the diversity remained significantly lower than in transplant donor controls. No data were available on ART adherence, viral resistance or therapy changes, limiting inferences about post-ART repertoire changes.

Participants were included only if at least one PBMC sample before ART initiation and at least two post-ART samples were available. Every participant with HIV received treatment in the United States of America. Before DNA extraction, cryopreserved samples of roughly 0.9-10 million PBMC were thawed and then washed. At the time of the earliest PBMC sample, participants with HIV were aged between roughly 23 and 60 years. Each participant contributed PBMC samples from 1-4 timepoints before ART initiation and 2-8 timepoints after ART initiation, with a median of 7 samples. For every participant, serial HIV viral load, CD4+ T-cell count, ART history and demographic data were obtained. A Qiagen kit on a QIAcube was used to extract genomic DNA from unsorted PBMC, with samples processed in batches of 12.

Sample: unsorted PBMCs, taken 2.9 years after starting antiretroviral therapy. The V gene is TRBV18 and the J gene is TRBJ1-1; the central 7 bases match TRBD1. The receptor comes from a middle-aged man with HIV. The CDR3 reads CASSPDRLNTEAFF. The sequence in DNA is TGTGCCAGCTCACCGGACAGGTTAAACACTGAAGCTTTCTTT.